The clone carrying this T cell receptor beta chain was seen ten or more times. TCR beta VDJ and CDR3 profiling used genomic DNA as template. TCRdb recomputed calls from the reads with MiXCR, one row per CDR3 protein. The sample lists roughly 500,000 distinct CDR3 sequences, around 30% seen once, with about 0.8% in the top ten. Patients included in sequencing had previously demonstrated CD8+CD57+ cell expansion by flow cytometry. The germline gives CDR1 SQVTM, CDR2 ANQGSEA. CDR3 length: 12 amino acids. Trimming pared 6 bases from V and 0 bases from J, leaving 8 bases between. These data come from a study of CD8+CD57+ T cells in acquired aplastic anemia.

The chain uses TRBV29-1 and TRBJ1-1; TRBD1 is a possible D gene (6 bases). The source of this sequence is a human donor with aplastic anemia. Sequencing was carried out using sorted CD4+, CD8+, or CD8+CD57+ T cells (not recorded which) from PBMCs. The CDR3 DNA follows: TGCAGCGTCCAGGGGATGAACACTGAAGCTTTCTTT. Encoded protein: CSVQGMNTEAFF.